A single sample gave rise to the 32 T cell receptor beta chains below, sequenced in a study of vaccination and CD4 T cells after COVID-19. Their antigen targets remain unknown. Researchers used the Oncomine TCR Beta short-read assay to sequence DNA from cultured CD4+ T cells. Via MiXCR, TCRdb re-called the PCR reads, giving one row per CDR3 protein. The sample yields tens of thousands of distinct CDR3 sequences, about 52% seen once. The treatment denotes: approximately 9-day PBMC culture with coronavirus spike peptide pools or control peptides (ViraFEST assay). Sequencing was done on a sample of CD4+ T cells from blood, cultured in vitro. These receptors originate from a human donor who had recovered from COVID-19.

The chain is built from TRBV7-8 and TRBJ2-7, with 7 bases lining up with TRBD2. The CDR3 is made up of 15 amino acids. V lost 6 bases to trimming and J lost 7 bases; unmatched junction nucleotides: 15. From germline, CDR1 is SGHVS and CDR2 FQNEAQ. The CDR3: CASRRRALTGGEQYF. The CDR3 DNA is TGTGCCAGCAGACGAAGAGCCCTGACCGGGGGGGAGCAGTACTTC.

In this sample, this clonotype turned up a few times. CDR3 nucleotides: TGTGCCAGCAGGCGAGGAGTCGCCGGGGAGCTGTTTTTT. Its translation is CASRRGVAGELFF. V is TRBV6-1 and J is TRBJ2-2; D is unresolved. This CDR3 is built from 13 residues. The germline V gene encodes CDR1 MNHNS and CDR2 SASEGT. With 6 bases removed from V and 6 bases from J, the gap between germline ends came to 11 bases.

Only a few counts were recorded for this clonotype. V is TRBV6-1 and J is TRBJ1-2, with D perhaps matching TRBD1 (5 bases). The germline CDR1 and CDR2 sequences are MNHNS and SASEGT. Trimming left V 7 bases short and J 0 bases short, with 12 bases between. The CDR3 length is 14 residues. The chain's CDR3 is CASTRGGPNYGYTF. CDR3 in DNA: TGTGCCAGCACCCGGGGGGGTCCTAACTATGGCTACACCTTC.

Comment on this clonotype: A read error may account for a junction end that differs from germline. The CDR3 bases are TGCACCAGCAGCCAGGGACTAGCGCCTTCCTACGAGCAGTACTTC. It codes for CTSSQGLAPSYEQYF. The chain is built from TRBV4-1 and TRBJ2-7, with 10 bases fitting TRBD2. The CDR3 is made up of 15 amino acids. Germline V gene sequence: CDR1 MGHRA, CDR2 YSYEKL.

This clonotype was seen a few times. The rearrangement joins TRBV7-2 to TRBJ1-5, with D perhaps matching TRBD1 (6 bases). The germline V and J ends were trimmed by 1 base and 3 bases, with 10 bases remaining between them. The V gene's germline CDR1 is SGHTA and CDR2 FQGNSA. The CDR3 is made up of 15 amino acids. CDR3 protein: CASSLVGAPNQPQHF. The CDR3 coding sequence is TGTGCCAGCAGCTTAGTGGGGGCTCCCAATCAGCCCCAGCATTTT.

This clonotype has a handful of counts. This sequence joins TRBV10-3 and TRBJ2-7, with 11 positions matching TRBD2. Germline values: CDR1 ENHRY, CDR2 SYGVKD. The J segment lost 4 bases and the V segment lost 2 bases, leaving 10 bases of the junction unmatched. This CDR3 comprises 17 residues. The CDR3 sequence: CAISEPNRLAGRYEQYF. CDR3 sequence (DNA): TGTGCCATCAGTGAGCCAAACAGACTAGCGGGAAGATACGAGCAGTACTTC.

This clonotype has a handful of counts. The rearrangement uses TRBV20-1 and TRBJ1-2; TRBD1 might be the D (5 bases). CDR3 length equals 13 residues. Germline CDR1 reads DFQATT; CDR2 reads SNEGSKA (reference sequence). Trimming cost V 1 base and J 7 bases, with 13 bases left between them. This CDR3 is CSARGATGGGYTF. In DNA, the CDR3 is TGCAGTGCTAGAGGGGCAACCGGGGGTGGCTACACCTTC.

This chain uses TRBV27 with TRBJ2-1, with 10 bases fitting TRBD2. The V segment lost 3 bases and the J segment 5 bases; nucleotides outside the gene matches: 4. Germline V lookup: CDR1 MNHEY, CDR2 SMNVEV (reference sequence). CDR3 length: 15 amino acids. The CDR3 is CASSLGTSAHNEQFF. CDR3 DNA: TGTGCCAGCAGTTTGGGGACTAGCGCGCACAATGAGCAGTTCTTC.

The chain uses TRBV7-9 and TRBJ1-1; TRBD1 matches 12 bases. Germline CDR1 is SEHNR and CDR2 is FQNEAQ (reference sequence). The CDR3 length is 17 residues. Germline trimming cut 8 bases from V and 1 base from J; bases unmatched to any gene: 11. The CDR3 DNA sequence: TGTGCCAGCGGTCAGCCCGGGACAGGGGGCTCGAACACTGAAGCTTTCTTT. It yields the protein CASGQPGTGGSNTEAFF.

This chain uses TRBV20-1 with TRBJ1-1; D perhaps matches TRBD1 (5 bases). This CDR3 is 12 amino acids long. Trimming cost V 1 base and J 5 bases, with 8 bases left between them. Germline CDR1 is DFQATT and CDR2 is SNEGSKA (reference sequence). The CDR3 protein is CSARGGRTEAFF. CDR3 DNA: TGCAGTGCTAGAGGGGGCCGAACTGAAGCTTTCTTT.

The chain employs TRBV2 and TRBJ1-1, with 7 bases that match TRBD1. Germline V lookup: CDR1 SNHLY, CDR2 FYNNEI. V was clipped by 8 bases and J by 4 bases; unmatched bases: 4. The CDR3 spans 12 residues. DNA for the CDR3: TGTGCCAGCCAGACAGGGCTCACTGAAGCTTTCTTT. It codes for CASQTGLTEAFF.

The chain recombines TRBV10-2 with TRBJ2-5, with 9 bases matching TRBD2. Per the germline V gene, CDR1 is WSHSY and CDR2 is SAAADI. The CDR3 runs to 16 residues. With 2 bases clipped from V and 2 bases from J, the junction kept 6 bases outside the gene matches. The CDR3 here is CASSEPRAGGQETQYF. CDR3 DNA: TGCGCCAGCAGTGAGCCCAGAGCGGGGGGTCAAGAGACCCAGTACTTC.

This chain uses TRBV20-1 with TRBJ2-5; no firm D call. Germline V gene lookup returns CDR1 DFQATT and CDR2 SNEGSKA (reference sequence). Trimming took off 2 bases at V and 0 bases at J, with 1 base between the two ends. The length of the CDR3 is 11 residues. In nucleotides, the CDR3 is TGCAGTGCTAGACACCAAGAGACCCAGTACTTC. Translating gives CSARHQETQYF.

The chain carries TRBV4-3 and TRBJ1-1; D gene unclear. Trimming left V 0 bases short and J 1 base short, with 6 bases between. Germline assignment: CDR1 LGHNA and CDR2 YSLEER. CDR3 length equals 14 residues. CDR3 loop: CASSQEAGNTEAFF. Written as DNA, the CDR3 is TGCGCCAGCAGCCAAGAGGCAGGGAACACTGAAGCTTTCTTT.

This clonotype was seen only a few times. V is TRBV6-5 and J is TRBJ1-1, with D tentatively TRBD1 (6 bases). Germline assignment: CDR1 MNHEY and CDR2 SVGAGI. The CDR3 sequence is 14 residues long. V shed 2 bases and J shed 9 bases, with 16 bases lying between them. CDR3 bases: TGTGCCAGCAGTTACGACACTGACAGGCTTAAAGCTTTCTTT. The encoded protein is CASSYDTDRLKAFF.

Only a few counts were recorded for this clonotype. This CDR3 reads CASSGSRNQPQHF. CDR3 DNA sequence: TGTGCCAGCAGTGGCAGTCGCAATCAGCCCCAGCATTTT. This chain links TRBV3-1 with TRBJ1-5; D not certain. Trimming pared 6 bases from V and 2 bases from J, leaving 8 bases between. CDR1 LGHDT and CDR2 YNNKEL come from the germline V gene (reference sequence). The CDR3 is 13 residues long.

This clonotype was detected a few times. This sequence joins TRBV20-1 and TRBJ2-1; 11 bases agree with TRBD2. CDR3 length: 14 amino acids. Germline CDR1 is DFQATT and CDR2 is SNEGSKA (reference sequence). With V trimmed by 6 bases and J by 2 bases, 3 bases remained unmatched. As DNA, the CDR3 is TGCAGTGCGGCGACTAGCGGGACCTACAATGAGCAGTTCTTC. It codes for CSAATSGTYNEQFF.

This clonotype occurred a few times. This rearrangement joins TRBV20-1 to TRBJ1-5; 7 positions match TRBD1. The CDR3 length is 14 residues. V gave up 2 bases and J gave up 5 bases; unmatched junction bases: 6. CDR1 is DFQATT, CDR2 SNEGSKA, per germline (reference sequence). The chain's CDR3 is CSARPDREHQPQHF. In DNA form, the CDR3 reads TGCAGTGCTAGACCCGACAGGGAACATCAGCCCCAGCATTTT.

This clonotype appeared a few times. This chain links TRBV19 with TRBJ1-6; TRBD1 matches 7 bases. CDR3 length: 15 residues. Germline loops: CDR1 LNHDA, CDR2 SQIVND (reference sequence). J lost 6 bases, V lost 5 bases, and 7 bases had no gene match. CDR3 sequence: CASSQNQGGNSPLHF. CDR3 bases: TGTGCCAGTAGTCAGAACCAGGGGGGTAATTCACCCCTCCACTTT.

The CDR3 nucleotides read TGTGCCAGCACCACGGGCAGGACAATCTATGGCTACACCTTC. Amino acids: CASTTGRTIYGYTF. The chain links TRBV6-2 or TRBV6-3 to TRBJ1-2, with D possibly matching TRBD1 (5 bases). The V gene's germline CDR1 is MNHEY and CDR2 SVGEGT. There are 14 residues in the CDR3. Trimming left V 7 bases short and J 4 bases short, with 16 bases between.

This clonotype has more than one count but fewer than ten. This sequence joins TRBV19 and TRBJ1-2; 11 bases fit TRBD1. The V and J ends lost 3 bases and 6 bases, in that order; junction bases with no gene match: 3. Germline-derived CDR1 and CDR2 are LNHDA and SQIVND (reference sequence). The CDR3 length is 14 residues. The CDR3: CASSMDRGRNGYTF. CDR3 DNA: TGTGCCAGTAGTATGGACAGGGGGCGAAATGGCTACACCTTC.

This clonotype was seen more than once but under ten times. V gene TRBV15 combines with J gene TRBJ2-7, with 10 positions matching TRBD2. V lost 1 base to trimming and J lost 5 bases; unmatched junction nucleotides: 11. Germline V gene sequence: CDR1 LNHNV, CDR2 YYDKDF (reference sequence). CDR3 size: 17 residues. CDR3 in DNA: TGTGCCACCAGCAGAGTGGCCATACTAGCGGGGTTCAACGAGCAGTACTTC. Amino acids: CATSRVAILAGFNEQYF.

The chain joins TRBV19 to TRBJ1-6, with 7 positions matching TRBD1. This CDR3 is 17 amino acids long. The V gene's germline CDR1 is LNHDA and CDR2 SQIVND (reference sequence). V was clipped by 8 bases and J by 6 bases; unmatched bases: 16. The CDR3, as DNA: TGTGCCAGTTGTCCCGGGACAGTAATTAGCGGTAATTCACCCCTCCACTTT. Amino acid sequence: CASCPGTVISGNSPLHF.

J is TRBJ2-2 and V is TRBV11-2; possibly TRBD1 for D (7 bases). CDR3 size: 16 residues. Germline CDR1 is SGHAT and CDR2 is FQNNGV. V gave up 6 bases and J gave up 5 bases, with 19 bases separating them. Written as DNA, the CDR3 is TGTGCCAGCAGTCCCAGCAGGGGGGCTTTTACCGGGGAGCTGTTTTTT. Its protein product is CASSPSRGAFTGELFF.

This CDR3 reads CATSDFLAGSHNEQFF. DNA of the CDR3: TGTGCCACCAGTGATTTTTTGGCAGGGAGCCACAATGAGCAGTTCTTC. This rearrangement joins TRBV24-1 to TRBJ2-1; the D call may be TRBD1 or TRBD2 (5 bases each). Germline CDR1 reads KGHDR; CDR2 reads SFDVKD. This CDR3 contains 16 residues. Trimming left V 1 base short and J 5 bases short, with 14 bases between.

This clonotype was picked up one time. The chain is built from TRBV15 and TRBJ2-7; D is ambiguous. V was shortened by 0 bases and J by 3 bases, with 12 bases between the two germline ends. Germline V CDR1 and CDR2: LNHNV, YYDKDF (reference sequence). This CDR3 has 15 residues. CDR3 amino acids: CATSRDRKGSYEQYF. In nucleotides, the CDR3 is TGTGCCACCAGCAGAGACAGGAAAGGTAGCTACGAGCAGTACTTC.

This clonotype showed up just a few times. The CDR3 DNA follows: TGTGCCAGCAGCCCCGAGGGCAATCAGCCCCAGCATTTT. Translated, it gives CASSPEGNQPQHF. This chain connects TRBV7-9 to TRBJ1-5; D gene ambiguous. Germline-derived CDR1 and CDR2 are SEHNR and FQNEAQ (reference sequence). Trimming stripped 5 bases from V and 2 bases from J, with 7 bases between. CDR3 length: 13 residues. Full variable domain (rest looked up from reference TRBV7-9 and TRBJ1-5): DTGVSQNPRHKITKRGQNVTFRCDPISEHNRLYWYRQTLGQGPEFLTYFQNEAQLEKSRLLSDRFSAERPKGSFSTLEIQRTEQGDSAMYLCASSPEGNQPQHFGDGTRLSIL.

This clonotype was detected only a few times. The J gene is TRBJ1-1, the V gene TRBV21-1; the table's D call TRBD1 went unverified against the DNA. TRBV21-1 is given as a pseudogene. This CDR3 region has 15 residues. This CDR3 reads CASTPNRADSTEAFF. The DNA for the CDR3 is TGTGCCAGCACCCCAAACAGGGCAGATTCCACTGAAGCTTTCTTT.

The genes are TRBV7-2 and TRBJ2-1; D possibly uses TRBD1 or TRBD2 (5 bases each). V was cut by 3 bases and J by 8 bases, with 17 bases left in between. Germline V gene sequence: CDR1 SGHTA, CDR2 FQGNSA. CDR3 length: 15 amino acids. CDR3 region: CASSLERAGSHEQFF. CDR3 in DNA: TGTGCCAGCAGCTTGGAAAGGGCAGGGAGCCATGAGCAGTTCTTC.

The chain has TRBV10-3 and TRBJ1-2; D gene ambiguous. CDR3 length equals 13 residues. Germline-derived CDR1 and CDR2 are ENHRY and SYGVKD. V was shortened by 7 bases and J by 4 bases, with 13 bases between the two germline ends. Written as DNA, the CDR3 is TGTGCCATCATGGACGTAGAGGTCTATGGCTACACCTTC. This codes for CAIMDVEVYGYTF.

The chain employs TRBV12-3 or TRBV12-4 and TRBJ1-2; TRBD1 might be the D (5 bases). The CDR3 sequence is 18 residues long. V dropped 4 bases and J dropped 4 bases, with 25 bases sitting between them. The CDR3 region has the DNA TGTGCCAGCAGTTGGTCGACTGGGGGTTTCCCTACCCTCTATGGCTACACCTTC. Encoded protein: CASSWSTGGFPTLYGYTF.

The CDR3 DNA is TGTGCCTGGAGTGTATCAGTGCGAGATGGCTACACCTTC. Translating it yields CAWSVSVRDGYTF. J is TRBJ1-2 and V is TRBV30, with D unresolved. V lost 0 bases to trimming and J lost 6 bases, with 11 bases between them. Germline V gives CDR1 GTSNPN, CDR2 SVGIG (reference sequence). This CDR3 region has 13 residues. The full variable domain, completed using reference TRBV30 and TRBJ1-2, is SQTIHQWPATLVQPVGSPLSLECTVEGTSNPNLYWYRQAAGRGLQLLFYSVGIGQISSEVPQNLSASRPQDRQFILSSKKLLLSDSGFYLCAWSVSVRDGYTFGSGTRLTVV.